This TCR beta chain was profiled in a study of regulatory T cells in long-lasting Graves disease. The overall study: Graves' cases, newly diagnosed, had used antithyroid drugs under 3 months. Study-level results: Peripheral blood alone, not thyroid tissue, underwent study.

Many counts were recorded for this clonotype. As yet, its antigen is unknown. This CDR3 spans 19 amino acids. Germline CDR1 is SNHLY and CDR2 is FYNNEI. Trimming left V 4 bases short and J 6 bases short, with 27 bases between. The time point was: newly diagnosed GD, antithyroid drugs for less than 3 months. From RNA extracted from PBMCs, the TCR library was made. Both iRepertoire HTBI primers and Arm-PCR of CDR3 regions were used to build the TCR beta libraries. TCRdb itself ran the multiplex PCR reads through MiXCR, one entry per CDR3 protein. The sample lists approximately 400,000 distinct CDR3 sequences, over 9.5% occurring once. The same specimen was also included in a second study, on T cells in Graves' hyperthyroidism and ophthalmopathy.

The sample here was peripheral blood mononuclear cells (PBMCs), taken at new diagnosis, from a patient treated with antithyroid drugs. The chain combines TRBV2 with TRBJ2-2, with D possibly being TRBD2 (5 bases). The TCR sequence derives from a woman in her late teens or twenties with Graves disease. CDR3 coding DNA: TGTGCCAGCAGTGGAGCCCGAACTAGAAGCCTTATCGTATCCGGGGAGCTGTTTTTT. This encodes CASSGARTRSLIVSGELFF.